This T cell receptor (beta chain) comes out of a study of T cell responses to AZD1222 COVID-19 vaccine. Whole-study results and caveats: Dominant CD4 TCR responses targeted spike regions 160-218 and 743-854.

Points on this clone: Its target is not known.

TCRdb's copy holds only in-frame clones and misses some; the assay was immunoSEQ multiplex PCR. The table lists roughly 140,000 clones, 90% of them singletons. Unmatched junction bases numbered 4, after V lost 4 bases and J lost 14 bases. Germline V CDR1 and CDR2: SNHLY, FYNNEI. The CDR3 runs 11 residues. This clonotype was sampled from an adult who received the AZD1222 COVID-19 vaccine. This material consisted of peripheral blood, taken 28 days after the second AZD1222 dose. The V gene is TRBV2, the J gene TRBJ2-1; TRBD1 matches 8 bases. CDR3 sequence (DNA): TGTGCCAGCAGTGTGGACAGGGAGGAGTTCTTC. Its protein product is CASSVDREEFF.